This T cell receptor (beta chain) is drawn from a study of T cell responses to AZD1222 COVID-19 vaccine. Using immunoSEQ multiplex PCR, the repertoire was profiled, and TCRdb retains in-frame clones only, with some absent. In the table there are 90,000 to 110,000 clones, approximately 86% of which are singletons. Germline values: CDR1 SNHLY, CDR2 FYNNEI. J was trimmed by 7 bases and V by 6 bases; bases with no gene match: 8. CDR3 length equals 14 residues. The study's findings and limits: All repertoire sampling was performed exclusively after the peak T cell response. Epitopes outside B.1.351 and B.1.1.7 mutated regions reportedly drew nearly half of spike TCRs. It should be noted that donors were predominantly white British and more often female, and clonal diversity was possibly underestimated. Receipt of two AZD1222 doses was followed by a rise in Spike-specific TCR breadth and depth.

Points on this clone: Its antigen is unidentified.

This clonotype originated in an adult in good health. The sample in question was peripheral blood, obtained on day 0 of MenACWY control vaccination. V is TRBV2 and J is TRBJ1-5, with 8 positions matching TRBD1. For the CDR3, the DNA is TGTGCCAGCAGCGCCAGGGGGCGCGACCAGCCCCAGCATTTT. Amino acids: CASSARGRDQPQHF.